This TCR beta chain came from a study of shared clonotypes between healthy human individuals. Study-wide findings and caveats: The authors sampled blood alone, and tissue repertoires likely differ.

Among the donors, all were Caucasian adults who lived in Nashville, Tennessee. Remarks on this clone: Its specificity is not known.

The authors distributed each subset's genomic DNA evenly over several immunoSEQ plates. DNA from unsorted PBMC was sequenced on ten immunoSEQ deep assay plates. The method was immunoSEQ multiplex PCR; TCRdb's version includes in-frame clones alone and lacks a portion of them. The repertoire holds roughly 500,000 clones, with 81% as singletons. Sequencing was performed on PBMCs. The TCR sequence derives from a middle-aged woman in good health. Some clones in this sample may be carry-over from other donors' samples.

CDR3 protein: CASSPGQGKQYF. CDR3 bases: TGTGCCAGCAGTCCAGGACAGGGCAAGCAGTACTTC. V and J are TRBV6-6 and TRBJ2-7, with 8 bases fitting TRBD1. CDR3 size: 12 residues. With V trimmed by 5 bases and J by 8 bases, 5 bases remained unmatched. CDR1 and CDR2 (germline): MNHNY, SVGAGI (reference sequence).